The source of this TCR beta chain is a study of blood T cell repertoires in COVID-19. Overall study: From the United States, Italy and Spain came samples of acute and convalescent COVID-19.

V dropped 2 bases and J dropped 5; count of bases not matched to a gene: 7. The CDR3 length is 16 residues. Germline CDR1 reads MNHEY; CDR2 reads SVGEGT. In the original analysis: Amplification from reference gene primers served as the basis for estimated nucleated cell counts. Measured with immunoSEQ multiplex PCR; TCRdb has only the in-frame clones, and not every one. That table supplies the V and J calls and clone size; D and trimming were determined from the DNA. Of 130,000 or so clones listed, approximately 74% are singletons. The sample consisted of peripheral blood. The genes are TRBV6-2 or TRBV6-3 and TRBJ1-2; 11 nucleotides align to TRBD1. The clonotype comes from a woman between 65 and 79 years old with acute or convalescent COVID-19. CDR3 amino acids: CASSYAGQGARYGYTF. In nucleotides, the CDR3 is TGTGCCAGCAGTTACGCAGGACAGGGGGCCCGGTATGGCTACACCTTC.